A single sample gave rise to the 16 T cell receptor beta chains below, sequenced in a study of shared clonotypes between healthy human individuals. Using immunoSEQ multiplex PCR, the repertoire was profiled, and TCRdb retains in-frame clones only, with some absent. This sample yields 2 million to 2.5 million clones, of which 90% to 97% are seen a single time; 0.1% to 0.15% belongs to the top ten. Sequenced input: naive CD4+ T cells sorted from blood. The subset: CD45RA+ positively selected. Receptor source: a man aged 18 to 30 in good health.

The chain employs TRBV2 and TRBJ1-3; 9 bases map to TRBD1. CDR1 and CDR2 from the germline V gene are SNHLY and FYNNEI. CDR3 length: 17 residues. The V and J ends lost 2 bases and 1 base, in that order; junction bases with no gene match: 6. The CDR3 bases are TGTGCCAGCAGTGAAAGGAGTGGGACAGGGTCTGGAAACACCATATATTTT. Translating it yields CASSERSGTGSGNTIYF.

J is TRBJ2-7 and V is TRBV5-1; 7 bases are shared with TRBD1. Germline CDR1 and CDR2: SGHRS and YFSETQ. Unmatched junction bases numbered 6, after V lost 2 bases and J lost 1 base. The CDR3 consists of 15 residues. CDR3 bases: TGCGCCAGCAGCTTTATAACAGGGGCTTCCTACGAGCAGTACTTC. Translation: CASSFITGASYEQYF.

This clone was counted a single time. This rearrangement joins TRBV9 to TRBJ2-5; 7 bases line up with TRBD1. Trimming took 4 bases from V and 0 from J; bases not matched to a gene: 15. The CDR3 covers 18 residues. Germline values: CDR1 SGDLS, CDR2 YYNGEE. This CDR3 reads CASSPSGQQFLYQETQYF. Written as DNA, the CDR3 is TGTGCCAGCAGCCCATCGGGACAGCAGTTCTTGTACCAAGAGACCCAGTACTTC.

The chain links TRBV28 to TRBJ1-4, with a tentative D call TRBD1 (6 bases). Trimming removed 4 bases from V and 8 bases from J, with 14 bases in between. CDR1 and CDR2 from the germline V gene are MDHEN and SYDVKM. The CDR3 length is 14 residues. This chain's CDR3 is CASSSDTGSEKLFF. CDR3 DNA sequence: TGTGCCAGCAGTTCCGACACAGGGTCGGAAAAACTGTTTTTT. Full variable domain (missing parts from reference TRBV28 and TRBJ1-4): DVKVTQSSRYLVKRTGEKVFLECVQDMDHENMFWYRQDPGLGLRLIYFSYDVKMKEKGDIPEGYSVSREKKERFSLILESASTNQTSMYLCASSSDTGSEKLFFGSGTQLSVL.

In this sample, this clone turned up once. The chain uses TRBV5-1 and TRBJ2-3; TRBD1 aligns across 8 bases. J was trimmed by 10 bases and V by 2 bases; bases with no gene match: 3. The CDR3 consists of 12 residues. Germline V gene lookup returns CDR1 SGHRS and CDR2 YFSETQ. This CDR3 is CASSLTGGSQYF. The CDR3 DNA follows: TGCGCCAGCAGCTTAACAGGGGGGTCGCAGTATTTT.

The chain couples TRBV9 to TRBJ2-7; TRBD2 is a possible D gene (6 bases). This CDR3 has 15 amino acids. Germline V gene lookup returns CDR1 SGDLS and CDR2 YYNGEE. The V end lost 0 bases, the J end lost 4 bases, and 14 bases lay between the germline ends. CDR3 bases: TGTGCCAGCAGCGTAGAAGAGTCAGGGAGGTACGAGCAGTACTTC. This gives the protein CASSVEESGRYEQYF.

The chain couples TRBV5-4 to TRBJ1-5; 10 bases agree with TRBD1. This CDR3 region has 15 residues. The germline CDR1 and CDR2 sequences are SGHNT and YYREEE (reference sequence). V lost 0 bases and J lost 4; bases outside the gene matches: 1. DNA of the CDR3: TGTGCCAGCAGCTTGGGGGGACAGGGGAATCAGCCCCAGCATTTT. As protein: CASSLGGQGNQPQHF.

The V call is TRBV5-4, the J call TRBJ2-5; D may match TRBD1 or TRBD2 (5 bases each). Germline CDR1 SGHNT, CDR2 YYREEE (reference sequence). Trimming removed 4 bases at V and 2 bases at J, with 12 bases between. The CDR3 contains 14 residues. Here the CDR3 reads CASSTGTGQETQYF. The CDR3 nucleotides are TGTGCCAGCAGCACTGGGACGGGACAAGAGACCCAGTACTTC.

The chain is built from TRBV11-2 and TRBJ2-1; a weak D match, TRBD2 (6 bases). The CDR3 spans 16 residues. With 0 bases removed from V and 12 bases from J, the gap between germline ends came to 21 bases. CDR1 is SGHAT and CDR2 is FQNNGV in the germline V gene. CDR3 amino acids: CASSLDPRGLAGGQFF. CDR3 coding DNA: TGTGCCAGCAGCTTAGATCCTCGCGGGCTCGCCGGGGGGCAGTTCTTC.

A word on this clone: Other DNA sequences in the same sample also yield this CDR3. V usage is TRBV5-1 and J usage is TRBJ2-5; 8 nucleotides agree with TRBD1. Trimming cost V 0 bases and J 5 bases; bases outside gene matches: 6. The germline V gene has CDR1 SGHRS and CDR2 YFSETQ. The CDR3 consists of 15 residues. The CDR3 DNA sequence: TGCGCCAGCAGCTTGGCCGGACAGGGAGCGGAGACCCAGTACTTC. Translating gives CASSLAGQGAETQYF.

The V call is TRBV10-3, the J call TRBJ2-7; D not resolved. The germline V gene encodes CDR1 ENHRY and CDR2 SYGVKD. The germline V and J ends were trimmed by 10 bases and 7 bases, with 14 bases remaining between them. The CDR3 has 11 residues. CDR3 DNA sequence: TGTGCCACCATGGGGTTTGAGGAGCAGTACTTC. Encoded protein: CATMGFEEQYF.

The chain combines TRBV7-8 with TRBJ2-5; D gene ambiguous. The CDR3 extends over 17 amino acids. The V and J ends lost 4 bases and 1 base respectively, with 19 bases between them. Per germline, CDR1 SGHVS and CDR2 FQNEAQ. This CDR3 reads CASSWMIGSDSQETQYF. Here the CDR3 DNA reads TGTGCCAGCAGCTGGATGATTGGGTCTGACTCCCAAGAGACCCAGTACTTC.

This sequence joins TRBV19 and TRBJ1-1, with 8 bases lining up with TRBD1. The CDR3 is 17 residues long. Germline CDR1 LNHDA, CDR2 SQIVND (reference sequence). V lost 7 bases to trimming and J lost 3 bases; unmatched junction nucleotides: 16. CDR3 in DNA: TGTGCCAGTACCGAAACTTACAGGGGGAAAGGGTACACTGAAGCTTTCTTT. The encoded protein is CASTETYRGKGYTEAFF. Based on the CDR3 plus reference TRBV19 and TRBJ1-1, the full variable domain is DGGITQSPKYLFRKEGQNVTLSCEQNLNHDAMYWYRQDPGQGLRLIYYSQIVNDFQKGDIAEGYSVSREKKESFPLTVTSAQKNPTAFYLCASTETYRGKGYTEAFFGQGTRLTVV.

This chain links TRBV6-1 with TRBJ2-1, with TRBD2 matching 9 bases. V shed 6 bases and J 8 bases; nucleotides not matched to a gene: 11. CDR1 is MNHNS and CDR2 is SASEGT in the germline V gene. CDR3 length: 15 amino acids. The CDR3 DNA follows: TGTGCCAGCAGCGTAGCGGGAGAGACTTTCTATGAGCAGTTCTTC. This codes for CASSVAGETFYEQFF.

The chain uses TRBV5-1 and TRBJ2-7; 9 bases are a match to TRBD1. Germline loops: CDR1 SGHRS, CDR2 YFSETQ. The CDR3 sequence is 14 residues long. The V gene end was trimmed by 5 bases and the J gene end by 2 bases; junction bases not matched to a gene: 5. This chain's CDR3 is CASSWTGETYEQYF. CDR3 sequence (DNA): TGCGCCAGCAGTTGGACAGGGGAAACCTACGAGCAGTACTTC.

A note on this clone: This sample also contains other DNA sequences that code for the same CDR3. The rearrangement uses TRBV5-1 and TRBJ1-1; D uncertain. The V gene's germline CDR1 is SGHRS and CDR2 YFSETQ. Trimming shortened V by 2 bases and J by 5 bases, and 4 bases separated the two germline ends. The CDR3 extends over 11 amino acids. CDR3 in amino acids: CASSLDTEAFF. The CDR3 DNA follows: TGCGCCAGCAGCTTAGATACTGAAGCTTTCTTT.